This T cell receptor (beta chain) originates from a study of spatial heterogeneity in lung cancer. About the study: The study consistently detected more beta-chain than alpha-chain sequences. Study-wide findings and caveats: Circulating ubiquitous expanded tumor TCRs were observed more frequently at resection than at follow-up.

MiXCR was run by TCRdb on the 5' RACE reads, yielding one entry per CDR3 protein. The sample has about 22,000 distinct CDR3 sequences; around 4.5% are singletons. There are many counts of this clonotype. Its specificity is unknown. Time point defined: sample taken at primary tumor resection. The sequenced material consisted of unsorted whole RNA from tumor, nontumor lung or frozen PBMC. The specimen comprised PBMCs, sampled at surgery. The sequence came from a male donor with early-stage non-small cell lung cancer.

The CDR3 coding sequence is TGTGCCAGCAGTGCGGGACAGTTCTATGGCTACACCTTC. It encodes CASSAGQFYGYTF. The chain is built from TRBV2 and TRBJ1-2, with 7 bases lining up with TRBD1. Germline V gene sequence: CDR1 SNHLY, CDR2 FYNNEI. The CDR3 totals 13 residues. V was pared by 4 bases and J by 4 bases, with 3 bases of the junction left unmatched.